This T cell receptor (beta chain) was captured in a study of cytomegalovirus exposure and HLA in healthy donors. In the study overall: It was reported in a later analysis that the same platform had been used for the roughly 110 validation repertoires as for the approximately 700 first-cohort repertoires. Study outcomes and limitations: The study designated 150 or so TCR beta chains cytomegalovirus-associated. There were a few CMV-associated chains whose specificity for CMV antigens was confirmed in vitro.

Clones were read by immunoSEQ multiplex PCR, and TCRdb kept only the in-frame ones, dropping some. This sample has 150,000 to 200,000 clones, with roughly 83% found just once. From the approximately 110-subject validation cohort, which was separate from the roughly 670-subject first cohort, the donors were drawn. Trimming took 7 bases from V and 2 from J; bases not matched to a gene: 3. The CDR3 contains 14 residues. From germline, CDR1 is MDHEN and CDR2 SYDVKM. Of note for this clone: No antigen is known for it.

This chain links TRBV28 with TRBJ2-7; 12 bases map to TRBD2. Sequenced material: PBMCs. This clonotype originated in a woman between 18 and 30 years old in good health and CMV-seronegative. The CDR3 nucleotides read TGTGCCAGCATGCGGACTAGCGGGACCTACGAGCAGTACTTC. Translating it yields CASMRTSGTYEQYF.